This is a list of T cell receptor beta chains from one sample in a study of blood T cell repertoires in COVID-19. Libraries were prepared by immunoSEQ multiplex PCR; TCRdb keeps only in-frame clonotypes and omits some of them. The table has hundreds of thousands of clones, roughly 77% seen once; the top ten hold about 3.1%. Sequenced material: peripheral blood. Receptors originate from an elderly woman with acute or convalescent COVID-19. CDR3s include the opening cysteine and the closing phenylalanine or tryptophan. A D gene is named only where the DNA matches it firmly. Part of the rows lack a size; the others show once, few, many or a class for expanded clones.

TRBJ1-2	-	-	TRBV5-4	TGTGCCAGCAGCTTGACAGGCTATGGCTACACCTTC	CASSLTGYGYTF
TRBJ2-1	-	few	TRBV6-5	TGTGCCAGCATTCCCAGGGGCCAGAACAATGAGCAGTTCTTC	CASIPRGQNNEQFF
TRBJ2-7	TRBD2	-	TRBV13	TGTGCCAGCAGCCCCCCCAGCGGGAGGCGTTTAGGCGAGCAGTACTTC	CASSPPSGRRLGEQYF
TRBJ1-2	-	few	TRBV4-1	TGCGCCAGCAGCCAGGAACAGACAGCTAAGGGCTACACCTTC	CASSQEQTAKGYTF
TRBJ1-4	-	-	TRBV7-2	TGTGCCAGCAGCTTTGGAGATAATGAAAAACTGTTTTTT	CASSFGDNEKLFF
TRBJ1-1	-	-	TRBV12-3/TRBV12-4	TGTGCCAGCAGTTTAGCACAGAACACTGAAGCTTTCTTT	CASSLAQNTEAFF
TRBJ2-7	TRBD2	-	TRBV20-1	TGCAGTGCGAGTAGGGCGGGAGTGGGTGAGCAGTACTTC	CSASRAGVGEQYF
TRBJ2-7	TRBD2	-	TRBV4-2	TGTGCCAGCAGCCAAGAAGCGGAAAGCGGGGTTAGCTCCTACGAGCAGTACTTC	CASSQEAESGVSSYEQYF
TRBJ2-3	-	-	TRBV5-4	TGTGCCAGCAGCTTGGGGCGGCCAAACACAGATACGCAGTATTTT	CASSLGRPNTDTQYF
TRBJ1-5	TRBD1	many	TRBV10-3	TGTGCCAGCCCTGGACAGGGCCGACATCAGCCCCAGCATTTT	CASPGQGRHQPQHF
TRBJ2-1	TRBD2	-	TRBV18	TGTGCCAGCTCATCCGGACTAGCGGGGGCGAATGAGCAGTTCTTC	CASSSGLAGANEQFF
TRBJ1-1	-	-	TRBV24-1	TGTGCCGCGGAGGGGAACACTGAAGCTTTCTTT	CAAEGNTEAFF
TRBJ2-7	-	-	TRBV2	TGTGCCAGCAGGCGGGACGGCTCCTACGAGCAGTACTTC	CASRRDGSYEQYF
TRBJ1-1	-	-	TRBV9	TGTGCCAGCAGTGCAGGAAGGAACACTGAAGCTTTCTTT	CASSAGRNTEAFF
TRBJ2-7	TRBD2	once	TRBV19	TGTGCCAGTAGTATACAGGCTAGCGGGAGCCTTTACGAGCAGTACTTC	CASSIQASGSLYEQYF
TRBJ1-6	TRBD1	-	TRBV27	TGTGCCAGCAGTGCCAGGCGTTGGATAGACGGGACAGGGGCCGGTAATTCACCCCTCCACTTT	CASSARRWIDGTGAGNSPLHF
TRBJ1-1	-	few	TRBV6-5	TGTGCCAGCACGAGGGTAGGGAACACTGAAGCTTTCTTT	CASTRVGNTEAFF
TRBJ2-7	TRBD1	-	TRBV5-4	TGTGCCAGCAGCCTCCGGGACAGTAGCTCCTACGAGCAGTACTTC	CASSLRDSSSYEQYF
TRBJ2-1	TRBD1	-	TRBV19	TGTGCCAGTAGTAGACGACAGGGTAGGGGGATTGATGAGCAGTTCTTC	CASSRRQGRGIDEQFF
TRBJ1-1	TRBD1	-	TRBV7-6	TGTGCCAGCAGCTCGGGACAGGGATTGAACACTGAAGCTTTCTTT	CASSSGQGLNTEAFF
TRBJ1-6	-	-	TRBV6-2/TRBV6-3	TGTGCCAGCAGTGGAGGGAAACGGGCTTCCAGCAATTCACCCCTCCACTTT	CASSGGKRASSNSPLHF
TRBJ1-1	TRBD1	-	TRBV28	TGTGCCAGCTGCGAGGGGGCGAACACTGAAGCTTTCTTT	CASCEGANTEAFF
TRBJ1-2	TRBD1	-	TRBV19	TGTGCCAGTAACCCGGGGACAGCTACTAACTATGGCTACACCTTC	CASNPGTATNYGYTF
TRBJ2-1	TRBD1	-	TRBV11-2	TGTGCCAGCAGCTTAGGGACAGGGTCTAATGAGCAGTTCTTC	CASSLGTGSNEQFF
TRBJ1-2	-	-	TRBV7-2	TGTGCCAGCAGCTTTGACACCTACTATGGCTACACCTTC	CASSFDTYYGYTF
TRBJ1-1	-	-	TRBV19	TGTGCCAGTAGTGGGGCGGCGGTGAACACTGAAGCTTTCTTT	CASSGAAVNTEAFF
TRBJ2-7	TRBD1	few	TRBV11-2	TGTGCCAGCAGCTTACTGTTGGGACAGGGCTACGAGCAGTACTTC	CASSLLLGQGYEQYF
TRBJ1-5	-	-	TRBV19	TGTGCCAGTAGGAACACAGGCAGTCGCAATCAGCCCCAGCATTTT	CASRNTGSRNQPQHF
TRBJ1-5	-	-	TRBV12-5	TGTGCTAGTGGTTTGAGCAGGGATCATCAGCCCCAGCATTTT	CASGLSRDHQPQHF
TRBJ1-1	TRBD1	-	TRBV5-1	TGCGCCAGCAGCTTGGCCCGGACAGGCACTGAAGCTTTCTTT	CASSLARTGTEAFF
TRBJ2-7	-	-	TRBV18	TGTGCCAGCTCACCCCAGGGGGGCAACGAGCAGTACTTC	CASSPQGGNEQYF
TRBJ1-5	-	-	TRBV6-5	TGTGCCAGCAGTTACGACAGAAATCAGCCCCAGCATTTT	CASSYDRNQPQHF
TRBJ1-4	-	-	TRBV15	TGTGCCACCAGCAGAGGGGACACGGGGGGTGAAAAACTGTTTTTT	CATSRGDTGGEKLFF
TRBJ2-5	-	-	TRBV27	TGTGCCAGCAGTTTGGGAGCCACCCTGGGGGAGACCCAGTACTTC	CASSLGATLGETQYF
TRBJ2-1	-	-	TRBV6-5	TGTGCCAGCAGTTACAGACTTTTAAGGGAGAATGAGCAGTTCTTC	CASSYRLLRENEQFF
TRBJ1-2	-	-	TRBV6-5	TGTGCCAGCAGCTCAACAGGGTCCCATGGCTACACCTTC	CASSSTGSHGYTF
TRBJ2-7	-	-	TRBV6-2/TRBV6-3	TGTGCCAGCAGTAGCAGGGTAAGGGAGCAGTACTTC	CASSSRVREQYF
TRBJ1-5	-	-	TRBV2	TGTGCCAGCAGGGCTGGGCACCCCAATCAGCCCCAGCATTTT	CASRAGHPNQPQHF
TRBJ1-1	TRBD1	-	TRBV18	TGTGCCAGCTCACAGGGACAGGACCCCCTTGGGGCTTTCTTT	CASSQGQDPLGAFF
TRBJ2-1	-	-	TRBV15	TGTGCCACCAGCAGCCGTTTCTCTGAGCAGTTCTTC	CATSSRFSEQFF